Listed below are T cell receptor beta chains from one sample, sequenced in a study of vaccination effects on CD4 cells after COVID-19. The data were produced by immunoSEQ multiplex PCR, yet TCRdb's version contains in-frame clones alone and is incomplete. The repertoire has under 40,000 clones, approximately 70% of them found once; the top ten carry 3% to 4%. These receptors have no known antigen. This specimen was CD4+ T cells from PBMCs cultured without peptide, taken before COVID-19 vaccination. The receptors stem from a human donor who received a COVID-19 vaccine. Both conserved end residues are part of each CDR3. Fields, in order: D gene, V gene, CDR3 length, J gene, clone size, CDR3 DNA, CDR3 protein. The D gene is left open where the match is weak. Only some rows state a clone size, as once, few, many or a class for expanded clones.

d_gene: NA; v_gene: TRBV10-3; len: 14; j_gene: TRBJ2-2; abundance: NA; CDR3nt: TGTGCCATCAGTGTCCAAGAGAACACCGGGGAGCTGTTTTTT; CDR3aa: CAISVQENTGELFF
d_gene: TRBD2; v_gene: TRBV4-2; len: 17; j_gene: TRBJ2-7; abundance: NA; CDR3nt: TGTGCCAGCAGCCAGGCTTCGTGGGGCGGGAGCTCCTACGAGCAGTACTTC; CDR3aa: CASSQASWGGSSYEQYF
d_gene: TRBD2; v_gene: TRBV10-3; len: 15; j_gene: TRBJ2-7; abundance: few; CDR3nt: TGTGCCATCAGTGAGAGGACGGGGGGGCGGGACGAGCAGTACTTC; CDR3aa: CAISERTGGRDEQYF
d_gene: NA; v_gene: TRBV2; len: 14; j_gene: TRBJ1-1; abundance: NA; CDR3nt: TGTGCCAGCAGATACAGGGCCACGAACACTGAAGCTTTCTTT; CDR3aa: CASRYRATNTEAFF
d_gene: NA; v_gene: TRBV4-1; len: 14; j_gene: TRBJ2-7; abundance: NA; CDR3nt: TGCGCCAGCAGCCAATCCAGACAGACCTACGAGCAGTACTTC; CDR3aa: CASSQSRQTYEQYF
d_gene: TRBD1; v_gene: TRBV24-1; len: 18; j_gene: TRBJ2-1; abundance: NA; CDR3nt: TGTGCCACCAGTGATACCACCGGGACAGGGTATCCGTATGATGAGCAGTTCTTC; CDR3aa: CATSDTTGTGYPYDEQFF
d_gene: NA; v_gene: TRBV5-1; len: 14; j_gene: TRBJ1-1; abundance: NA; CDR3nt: TGCGCCAGCAGCTTTGGGAGTTCGAACACTGAAGCTTTCTTT; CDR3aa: CASSFGSSNTEAFF
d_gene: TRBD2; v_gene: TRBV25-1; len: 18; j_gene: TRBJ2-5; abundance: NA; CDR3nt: TGTGCCAGCAGTGAATATTTAGGGTCTAGCGGAGTTTTGGAGACCCAGTACTTC; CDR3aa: CASSEYLGSSGVLETQYF
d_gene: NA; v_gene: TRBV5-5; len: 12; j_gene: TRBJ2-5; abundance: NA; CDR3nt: TGTGCCAGCAGCTTGGCGTTAGAGACCCAGTACTTC; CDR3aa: CASSLALETQYF
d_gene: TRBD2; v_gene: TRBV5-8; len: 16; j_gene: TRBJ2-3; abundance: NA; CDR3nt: TGTGCCAGCAGCTGGGGCGGGGGACCGAGCCCAGATACGCAGTATTTT; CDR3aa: CASSWGGGPSPDTQYF
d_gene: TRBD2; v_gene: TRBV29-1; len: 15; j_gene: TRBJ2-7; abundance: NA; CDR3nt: TGCAGCGCAGAGGAGGGACTAGCGGGATTTCGCGAGCAGTACTTC; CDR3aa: CSAEEGLAGFREQYF
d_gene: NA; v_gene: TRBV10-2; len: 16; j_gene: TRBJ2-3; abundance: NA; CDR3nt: TGCGCCAGTAGGGCGTTGTGGCGGGACAGCACAGATACGCAGTATTTT; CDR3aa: CASRALWRDSTDTQYF
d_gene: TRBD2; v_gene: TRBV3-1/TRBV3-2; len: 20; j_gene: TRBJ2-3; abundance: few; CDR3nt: TGTGCCAGCAGCTCCTTTGGACTAGCGGGGGGTAGGGCTGGCACAGATACGCAGTATTTT; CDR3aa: CASSSFGLAGGRAGTDTQYF
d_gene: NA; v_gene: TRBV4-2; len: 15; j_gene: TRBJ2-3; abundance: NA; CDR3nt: TGTGCCAGCAGCCCAAATGGGGGGCGCGTAGATACGCAGTATTTT; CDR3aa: CASSPNGGRVDTQYF
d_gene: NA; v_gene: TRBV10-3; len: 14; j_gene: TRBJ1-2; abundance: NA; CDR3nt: TGTGCCATCAGTGAAGGCGCAGGGAACAAGGGCTACACCTTC; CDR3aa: CAISEGAGNKGYTF
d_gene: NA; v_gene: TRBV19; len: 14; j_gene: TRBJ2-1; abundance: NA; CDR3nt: TGTGCCAGTAGAGTAGCGGTCAGTGTGAGTGAGCAGTTCTTC; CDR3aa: CASRVAVSVSEQFF
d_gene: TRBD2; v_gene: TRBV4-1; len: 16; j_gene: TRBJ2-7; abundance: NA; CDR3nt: TGCGCCAGCAGCCAAGATGCGAGCGGGAGGAACTACGAGCAGTACTTC; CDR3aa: CASSQDASGRNYEQYF